These T cell receptor beta chains were read from a single sample in a study of spatial heterogeneity in lung cancer. Each CDR3 protein gets one entry after TCRdb re-called the 5' RACE reads with MiXCR. The data contain 25,000 to 30,000 distinct CDR3 sequences, roughly 8.4% of them singletons. The sequenced sample was PBMCs, obtained at surgery. The source of these receptors is a female donor with early-stage non-small cell lung cancer. The CDR3 runs from the conserved cysteine through the conserved F or W. The order of the fields is V gene, J gene, clone size, D gene, CDR3 protein, CDR3 DNA. D genes are given only for firm matches. Clone sizes are given selectively: once, few, many, or a class where the clone is expanded.

TRBV20-1,TRBJ2-3,few,.,CSARRRIFTDTQYF,TGCAGTGCTAGACGGCGGATTTTCACAGATACGCAGTATTTT
TRBV14,TRBJ2-5,.,.,CASSPTPTREVRETQYF,TGTGCCAGCAGCCCCACTCCTACTAGGGAAGTGAGAGAGACCCAGTACTTC
TRBV4-1,TRBJ1-5,many,.,CASSQDVRRNQPQHF,TGCGCCAGCAGCCAAGATGTAAGGAGGAATCAGCCCCAGCATTTT
TRBV5-1,TRBJ2-1,many,TRBD2,CASNTYTTSGREQFF,TGCGCCAGCAATACTTACACAACTAGCGGGAGAGAGCAGTTCTTC
TRBV7-9,TRBJ1-1,many,.,CASSPDRYTEAFF,TGTGCCAGCAGCCCAGACAGGTACACTGAAGCTTTCTTT
TRBV7-6,TRBJ2-4,many,.,CASSPSLAKNIQYF,TGTGCCAGCAGCCCGTCTCTAGCCAAAAACATTCAGTACTTC
TRBV12-3/TRBV12-4,TRBJ1-1,.,.,CASSYFSAEAFF,TGTGCCAGCAGTTACTTTTCAGCAGAAGCTTTCTTT
TRBV7-6,TRBJ2-3,.,TRBD2,CASSLVAGGRGADTQYF,TGTGCCAGCAGCTTGGTAGCGGGCGGCCGCGGAGCAGATACGCAGTATTTT
TRBV10-3,TRBJ2-3,.,TRBD2,CAISVLAGLTDTQYF,TGTGCCATCAGTGTTCTAGCGGGGCTCACAGATACGCAGTATTTT
TRBV7-9,TRBJ1-2,many,.,CASSDSLPQGYTF,TGTGCCAGCAGCGACAGTCTACCCCAAGGCTACACCTTC
TRBV19,TRBJ2-2,many,.,CASSTFGTGNTGELFF,TGTGCCAGTAGTACCTTCGGGACGGGAAACACCGGGGAGCTGTTTTTT
TRBV6-6,TRBJ2-1,few,.,CASTPAGSEQFF,TGTGCCAGCACTCCCGCGGGCAGTGAGCAGTTCTTC
TRBV6-5,TRBJ2-6,many,.,CASRNRAGGANVLTF,TGTGCCAGCAGGAACAGGGCGGGCGGGGCCAACGTCCTGACTTTC
TRBV10-3,TRBJ2-7,few,TRBD1,CAIRGTGGGAGVGEQYF,TGTGCCATCAGAGGGACAGGGGGCGGTGCGGGAGTCGGCGAGCAGTACTTC
TRBV7-3,TRBJ2-1,.,.,CASRSQPGLYNEQFF,TGTGCCAGCAGGTCACAACCGGGACTCTACAATGAGCAGTTCTTC
TRBV4-3,TRBJ2-1,many,TRBD1,CASSQETGQLSEQFF,TGCGCCAGCAGCCAAGAGACGGGACAGCTAAGCGAGCAGTTCTTC
TRBV4-1,TRBJ2-1,many,TRBD2,CASSQGGIAGIMIGEQFF,TGCGCCAGCAGCCAAGGGGGTATAGCGGGAATAATGATTGGTGAGCAGTTCTTC
TRBV24-1,TRBJ2-5,few,.,CATSVTAGETQYF,TGTGCCACCAGTGTTACGGCCGGGGAGACCCAGTACTTC
TRBV3-1,TRBJ2-1,.,.,CASSQVVNEQFF,TGTGCCAGCAGCCAAGTCGTAAATGAGCAGTTCTTC
TRBV5-1,TRBJ2-3,.,TRBD2,CTSRVAGRHTDTQYF,TGCACCAGCCGTGTGGCCGGGAGGCACACAGATACGCAGTATTTT
TRBV19,TRBJ1-2,many,.,CASSSQGAYGYTF,TGTGCCAGTAGTAGTCAGGGTGCCTATGGCTACACCTTC
TRBV30,TRBJ1-6,.,.,CAWRVGLGNNSPLHF,TGTGCCTGGAGAGTAGGTCTCGGGAATAATTCACCCCTCCACTTT